These 10 T cell receptor beta chains were sequenced from one sample in a study of shared clonotypes between healthy human individuals. Method: immunoSEQ multiplex PCR; TCRdb's copy keeps in-frame clones and lacks some. In the table there are over 1.5 million clones, approximately 98% of which are singletons. The sample was naive CD4+ T cells sorted from blood. Indicated subset: CD45RA+ positively selected. The origin of the receptors is a man aged 30 to 39 in good health.

This sequence joins TRBV18 and TRBJ2-6, with 7 bases lining up with TRBD1. The V gene end was trimmed by 2 bases and the J gene end by 0 bases; junction bases not matched to a gene: 10. Germline CDR1 is KGHSH and CDR2 is LQKENI. The CDR3 has 19 amino acids. CDR3 loop: CASSPLFGQDHSGANVLTF. The CDR3 DNA is TGTGCCAGCTCACCATTGTTTGGACAGGACCACTCTGGGGCCAACGTCCTGACTTTC.

This clone has just one count. V usage is TRBV7-6 and J usage is TRBJ1-3; 11 bases are a match to TRBD1. Looked up from germline, CDR1 is SGHVS and CDR2 is FNYEAQ. J was trimmed by 3 bases and V by 6 bases; bases with no gene match: 7. CDR3 length: 16 amino acids. The CDR3 region has the DNA TGTGCCAGCAGTCGGACAGGGGGCGCCTTTGGAAACACCATATATTTT. Its protein is CASSRTGGAFGNTIYF.

The V and J genes are TRBV18 and TRBJ1-4; no clear D gene. Germline CDR1 and CDR2: KGHSH and LQKENI. This CDR3 has 16 residues. The V end lost 1 base, the J end lost 0 bases, and 9 bases lay between the germline ends. The CDR3: CASSPLIGATNEKLFF. Written as DNA, the CDR3 is TGTGCCAGCTCACCACTCATTGGAGCAACTAATGAAAAACTGTTTTTT.

The V and J genes are TRBV28 and TRBJ1-1; D perhaps matches TRBD1 (6 bases). Per the germline V gene, CDR1 is MDHEN and CDR2 is SYDVKM. This CDR3 is 12 amino acids long. CDR3 region: CASVGQYPEAFF. CDR3 in DNA: TGTGCGAGCGTTGGACAGTACCCTGAAGCTTTCTTT.

CDR3 sequence: CASSVASHRGPEQFF. The CDR3, as DNA: TGTGCCAGCAGCGTAGCTTCCCACAGGGGGCCTGAGCAGTTCTTC. This chain connects TRBV9 to TRBJ2-1, with TRBD1 identical over 9 bases. J was trimmed by 9 bases and V by 0 bases; bases with no gene match: 7. CDR1 SGDLS and CDR2 YYNGEE come from the germline V gene. The CDR3 has 15 residues.

CDR3 DNA sequence: TGTGCAAGTCGCTGCGGAAGCGGGAGAAGCAATGAGCAGTTCTTC. Translation: CASRCGSGRSNEQFF. This chain links TRBV12-2 with TRBJ2-1; the table's TRBD2 call for D was not verified on the DNA. TRBV12-2 is an annotated pseudogene. The CDR3 has 15 residues.

The gene calls are TRBV14 and TRBJ2-3, with 9 bases identical to TRBD2. Germline V gives CDR1 SGHDN, CDR2 FVKESK. The CDR3 is 16 amino acids. V was pared by 2 bases and J by 1 base, with 4 bases of the junction left unmatched. CDR3 loop: CASSQLAGVGTDTQYF. The CDR3 bases are TGTGCCAGCAGCCAATTAGCGGGAGTAGGCACAGATACGCAGTATTTT.

As for this clone: This specimen includes other DNA sequences encoding the same CDR3. The V call is TRBV20-1, the J call TRBJ2-7; D unclear. The CDR3 contains 10 residues. Germline V gives CDR1 DFQATT, CDR2 SNEGSKA (reference sequence). Trimming cost V 3 bases and J 6 bases, with 6 bases left between them. CDR3 nucleotides: TGCAGTGCTAGTTTCGTCGAGCAGTACTTC. Protein product: CSASFVEQYF.

This chain links TRBV16 with TRBJ2-7, with 10 bases aligning to TRBD2. The CDR3 runs to 15 residues. Looked up from germline, CDR1 is KGHSY and CDR2 is FQNENV. J lost 5 bases, V lost 4 bases, and 8 bases had no gene match. CDR3 sequence (DNA): TGTGCCAGCAGCCCTCTTGGGCTAGCGGGGGACGAGCAGTACTTC. Translating gives CASSPLGLAGDEQYF.

The chain carries TRBV7-9 and TRBJ2-7; TRBD1 agrees at 8 bases. This CDR3 region has 14 residues. Losses at the gene ends were 5 bases for V and 5 bases for J; bases not matched to a gene: 8. Germline assignment: CDR1 SEHNR and CDR2 FQNEAQ (reference sequence). The CDR3 loop reads CASSPSATGDEQYF. The CDR3, as DNA: TGTGCCAGCAGCCCAAGCGCGACAGGGGACGAGCAGTACTTC.